Presented here are 30 T cell receptor beta chains from one specimen sequenced in a study of T cell responses to AZD1222 COVID-19 vaccine. The table came from immunoSEQ multiplex PCR; TCRdb's copy has only in-frame clones and leaves some out. Among around 100,000 clones listed, 70% to 90% were seen once. The sequences come from peripheral blood, collected 28 days after the second AZD1222 dose. The receptors originated from an adult who received the AZD1222 COVID-19 vaccine.

The V gene is TRBV4-2, the J gene TRBJ2-1; 7 positions match TRBD2. The ends lost 4 bases at V and 1 base at J; junction bases unmatched: 10. The germline gives CDR1 LGHNA, CDR2 YNFKEQ. This CDR3 spans 17 amino acids. The CDR3 here is CASSPRERGASYNEQFF. The CDR3 nucleotides read TGTGCCAGCAGCCCCAGGGAGCGGGGAGCTTCCTACAATGAGCAGTTCTTC.

The V and J genes are TRBV7-9 and TRBJ2-2; unclear D gene. Germline V CDR1 and CDR2: SEHNR, FQNEAQ (reference sequence). Trimming cost V 4 bases and J 0 bases, with 9 bases left between them. The CDR3 spans 15 residues. CDR3 sequence reads: CASSWKSANTGELFF. In DNA, the CDR3 is TGTGCCAGCAGCTGGAAATCAGCGAACACCGGGGAGCTGTTTTTT.

The chain carries TRBV6-5 and TRBJ2-7, with a tentative D call TRBD2 (6 bases). The CDR3 has 14 amino acids. Trimming shortened V by 0 bases and J by 4 bases, and 10 bases separated the two germline ends. Germline-derived CDR1 and CDR2 are MNHEY and SVGAGI. The CDR3 here is CASSYSRREYEQYF. The CDR3 DNA reads as TGTGCCAGCAGTTACTCGAGGAGGGAGTACGAGCAGTACTTC.

DNA of the CDR3: TGTGCCAGTAGTAAGACAACTGGACAGGATGAGAATGAGCAGTTCTTC. Its translation is CASSKTTGQDENEQFF. The chain has TRBV19 and TRBJ2-1, with TRBD1 matching 7 bases. CDR3 size: 16 residues. The V and J ends lost 4 bases and 7 bases, in that order; junction bases with no gene match: 13. The germline V gene has CDR1 LNHDA and CDR2 SQIVND (reference sequence).

The chain employs TRBV5-1 and TRBJ2-7; 9 positions agree with TRBD1. V was pared by 4 bases and J by 5 bases, with 10 bases of the junction left unmatched. The CDR3 sequence is 15 residues long. Per the germline V gene, CDR1 is SGHRS and CDR2 is YFSETQ. CDR3 region: CASSQGTGIYDEQYF. The CDR3 nucleotides read TGCGCCAGCAGCCAGGGGACAGGGATATACGACGAGCAGTACTTC.

The table lists this clone with a count of one. The chain uses TRBV29-1 and TRBJ2-3, with D perhaps being TRBD1 or TRBD2 (5 bases each). The CDR3 is 14 residues long. V lost 5 bases to trimming and J lost 1 base, with 13 bases between them. CDR1 and CDR2 from the germline V gene are SQVTM and ANQGSEA. The CDR3 here is CSVSGPVGTDTQYF. Written as DNA, the CDR3 is TGCAGCGTTTCGGGACCGGTAGGCACAGATACGCAGTATTTT.

V gene TRBV5-1 combines with J gene TRBJ1-1; the D is unclear. This CDR3 is 14 amino acids long. Deletions cut 0 bases from V and 1 base from J, with 7 bases between. Per the germline V gene, CDR1 is SGHRS and CDR2 is YFSETQ. In DNA, the CDR3 is TGCGCCAGCAGCTTGGATCGCGGGAACACTGAAGCTTTCTTT. As protein: CASSLDRGNTEAFF. The full variable domain, with the rest looked up from reference TRBV5-1 and TRBJ1-1, is KAGVTQTPRYLIKTRGQQVTLSCSPISGHRSVSWYQQTPGQGLQFLFEYFSETQRNKGNFPGRFSGRQFSNSRSEMNVSTLELGDSALYLCASSLDRGNTEAFFGQGTRLTVV.

The V and J genes are TRBV11-2 and TRBJ1-4; D call uncertain. There are 15 residues in the CDR3. Germline CDR1 and CDR2: SGHAT and FQNNGV. Trimming took off 1 base at V and 4 bases at J, with 10 bases between the two ends. For the CDR3, the DNA is TGTGCCAGCAGCTTAGTGGGAGGTGGTAATGAAAAACTGTTTTTT. Its protein product is CASSLVGGGNEKLFF.

A single count supports this clone. V gene TRBV19 combines with J gene TRBJ1-1; D gene uncertain. Per the germline V gene, CDR1 is LNHDA and CDR2 is SQIVND (reference sequence). V was clipped by 7 bases and J by 3 bases, with 15 bases between them. This CDR3 is built from 14 residues. CDR3 amino acids: CASNYGVTYTEAFF. The CDR3 DNA sequence: TGTGCCAGTAATTATGGGGTTACATACACTGAAGCTTTCTTT.

The chain has TRBV3-1 (or the pseudogene TRBV3-2) and TRBJ1-2; D may be TRBD1 (5 bases). The CDR3 covers 13 residues. Trimming cost V 4 bases and J 8 bases, with 14 bases left between them. Germline CDR1 and CDR2: LGHDT and YNNKEL (reference sequence). The CDR3 region is CASSRPWGEGYTF. DNA for the CDR3: TGTGCCAGCAGCCGGCCGTGGGGGGAAGGCTACACCTTC.

The J gene is TRBJ1-3, the V gene TRBV3-1 (or the pseudogene TRBV3-2); D is undetermined. CDR3 size: 16 residues. The germline V gene encodes CDR1 LGHDT and CDR2 YNNKEL (reference sequence). Trimming pared 0 bases from V and 0 bases from J, leaving 9 bases between. In DNA, the CDR3 is TGTGCCAGCAGCCAAGACTCAGCCAGCTCTGGAAACACCATATATTTT. Its translation: CASSQDSASSGNTIYF.

CDR3: CASSQAAGREQYF. The CDR3 bases are TGTGCCAGCAGCCAAGCCGCGGGAAGAGAGCAGTACTTC. The chain carries TRBV3-1 (or the pseudogene TRBV3-2) and TRBJ2-7; D may be TRBD2 (6 bases). Trimming shortened V by 1 base and J by 7 bases, and 11 bases separated the two germline ends. The CDR3 has 13 amino acids. Per the germline V gene, CDR1 is LGHDT and CDR2 is YNNKEL (reference sequence).

The rearrangement uses TRBV7-8 and TRBJ2-2; perhaps TRBD2 as D (6 bases). CDR1 is SGHVS, CDR2 FQNEAQ, per germline. V lost 2 bases, J lost 1 base, and 14 bases lay in between. This CDR3 has 17 residues. CDR3 region: CASSLYAGGRNTGELFF. The CDR3 DNA is TGTGCCAGCAGCTTATACGCCGGAGGGCGGAACACCGGGGAGCTGTTTTTT.

This clone has a single count. V and J are TRBV9 and TRBJ1-4, with D uncertain. Germline V lookup: CDR1 SGDLS, CDR2 YYNGEE. V shed 0 bases and J shed 7 bases, with 13 bases lying between them. The CDR3 consists of 15 residues. CDR3 sequence: CASSVEAEGGEKLFF. As DNA, the CDR3 is TGTGCCAGCAGCGTAGAGGCGGAAGGTGGTGAAAAACTGTTTTTT. The full variable domain, in which reference TRBV9 and TRBJ1-4 provide the parts outside the CDR3, is DSGVTQTPKHLITATGQRVTLRCSPRSGDLSVYWYQQSLDQGLQFLIQYYNGEERAKGNILERFSAQQFPDLHSELNLSSLELGDSALYFCASSVEAEGGEKLFFGSGTQLSVL.

This chain uses TRBV6-2 or TRBV6-3 with TRBJ2-1; 10 bases align to TRBD2. The CDR3 totals 16 residues. Looked up from germline, CDR1 is MNHEY and CDR2 is SVGEGT. V shed 2 bases and J 5 bases; nucleotides not matched to a gene: 6. CDR3 loop: CASSYILAGVNNEQFF. CDR3 coding DNA: TGTGCCAGCAGTTACATCCTAGCGGGAGTTAACAATGAGCAGTTCTTC.

The sample holds a few counts of this clone. This chain links TRBV5-1 with TRBJ1-3; tentatively, D is TRBD1 (5 bases). With 7 bases removed from V and 4 bases from J, the gap between germline ends came to 12 bases. The CDR3 runs 13 residues. CDR1 and CDR2 from the germline V gene are SGHRS and YFSETQ. The CDR3 loop reads CASQSGRGNTIYF. In DNA form, the CDR3 reads TGCGCCAGCCAGTCGGGGCGGGGAAACACCATATATTTT. Supplemented by reference TRBV5-1 and TRBJ1-3, the full variable domain reads KAGVTQTPRYLIKTRGQQVTLSCSPISGHRSVSWYQQTPGQGLQFLFEYFSETQRNKGNFPGRFSGRQFSNSRSEMNVSTLELGDSALYLCASQSGRGNTIYFGEGSWLTVV.

This clone was observed a single time. The chain recombines TRBV6-5 with TRBJ1-1, with 8 bases identical to TRBD1. Per the germline V gene, CDR1 is MNHEY and CDR2 is SVGAGI. The V gene end was trimmed by 8 bases and the J gene end by 5 bases; junction bases not matched to a gene: 7. The CDR3 is 13 amino acids. The CDR3 region is CASGRTGSTEAFF. As DNA, the CDR3 is TGTGCCAGCGGGAGGACAGGGAGTACTGAAGCTTTCTTT.

This clone was detected once. This CDR3 reads CASSLLTSANTDTQYF. DNA for the CDR3: TGTGCCAGCAGCTTACTGACTAGCGCTAACACAGATACGCAGTATTTT. V gene TRBV11-2 combines with J gene TRBJ2-3; 8 nucleotides agree with TRBD2. The J segment lost 2 bases and the V segment lost 2 bases, leaving 6 bases of the junction unmatched. The CDR3 has 16 amino acids. The germline V gene has CDR1 SGHAT and CDR2 FQNNGV.

This clone was picked up a small number of times. This chain uses TRBV28 with TRBJ1-1; TRBD1 is a possible D gene (5 bases). Germline V gene sequence: CDR1 MDHEN, CDR2 SYDVKM. CDR3 size: 12 residues. Trimming took 3 bases from V and 6 from J, leaving 8 bases between them. This chain's CDR3 is CASSFDSSEAFF. CDR3 in DNA: TGTGCCAGCAGTTTTGACAGCTCTGAAGCTTTCTTT. Complete variable domain (other parts from reference TRBV28 and TRBJ1-1): DVKVTQSSRYLVKRTGEKVFLECVQDMDHENMFWYRQDPGLGLRLIYFSYDVKMKEKGDIPEGYSVSREKKERFSLILESASTNQTSMYLCASSFDSSEAFFGQGTRLTVV.

This clone was seen just once. The V call is TRBV5-1, the J call TRBJ2-3, with TRBD1 matching 7 bases. This CDR3 contains 15 residues. Germline CDR1 SGHRS, CDR2 YFSETQ. V gave up 9 bases and J gave up 2 bases; unmatched junction bases: 12. CDR3 coding DNA: TGCGCCACCCGACAGGGCCGACTTCCCACAGATACGCAGTATTTT. Translated: CATRQGRLPTDTQYF.

The V and J genes are TRBV5-5 and TRBJ2-2, with a possible D match to TRBD2 (5 bases). Germline V gene sequence: CDR1 SGHKS, CDR2 YYEKEE (reference sequence). This CDR3 is 15 amino acids long. With 2 bases removed from V and 7 bases from J, the gap between germline ends came to 15 bases. The CDR3 DNA is TGTGCCAGCAGCTTTTCTAGGGCCCGGGGCGGGGAGCTGTTTTTT. Protein product: CASSFSRARGGELFF.

V is TRBV9 and J is TRBJ1-3; 12 bases are shared with TRBD1. V lost 4 bases to trimming and J lost 4 bases; unmatched junction nucleotides: 6. The CDR3 totals 16 residues. Germline loops: CDR1 SGDLS, CDR2 YYNGEE. CDR3 bases: TGTGCCAGCAGCATCGGGGACAGGGGGCTCGGAAACACCATATATTTT. Its protein product is CASSIGDRGLGNTIYF.

V and J are TRBV5-4 and TRBJ2-5; tentatively, D is TRBD2 (6 bases). Germline V gene sequence: CDR1 SGHNT, CDR2 YYREEE (reference sequence). The CDR3 covers 18 residues. V was shortened by 6 bases and J by 4 bases, with 28 bases between the two germline ends. CDR3 residues: CASTHHQSIGSIGETQYF. As DNA, the CDR3 is TGTGCCAGCACCCACCATCAATCTATCGGGAGCATCGGAGAGACCCAGTACTTC.

The J gene is TRBJ2-1, the V gene TRBV28, with 9 bases identical to TRBD2. Germline V gene sequence: CDR1 MDHEN, CDR2 SYDVKM. This CDR3 is built from 17 residues. V trimming: 7 bases; J trimming: 3 bases; junction bases outside the gene matches: 13. CDR3 in amino acids: CASTGGGGRALYNEQFF. CDR3 nucleotides: TGTGCCAGCACGGGTGGGGGCGGGAGGGCCCTCTACAATGAGCAGTTCTTC.

The V and J genes are TRBV5-1 and TRBJ2-3, with D possibly being TRBD2 (5 bases). The CDR3 is 15 residues long. Germline V gene sequence: CDR1 SGHRS, CDR2 YFSETQ. V was shortened by 4 bases and J by 0 bases, with 12 bases between the two germline ends. The CDR3 sequence is CASSEDFASTDTQYF. CDR3 coding DNA: TGCGCCAGCAGCGAGGACTTCGCCAGCACAGATACGCAGTATTTT.

This clone was picked up a small number of times. The chain links TRBV28 to TRBJ1-3; no clear D gene. The CDR3 consists of 13 residues. CDR1 is MDHEN and CDR2 is SYDVKM in the germline V gene. Deletions cut 3 bases from V and 3 bases from J, with 6 bases between. DNA of the CDR3: TGTGCCAGCAGTTTCGACAATGGAAACACCATATATTTT. Protein sequence: CASSFDNGNTIYF.

V usage is TRBV18 and J usage is TRBJ2-1, with TRBD2 matching 8 bases. The germline gives CDR1 KGHSH, CDR2 LQKENI. The ends lost 7 bases at V and 0 bases at J; junction bases unmatched: 2. The CDR3 is made up of 14 amino acids. In DNA, the CDR3 is TGTGCCAGCTGGGCGGGAGGCTCCTACAATGAGCAGTTCTTC. Translated: CASWAGGSYNEQFF.

The chain is built from TRBV7-8 and TRBJ2-7; D is possibly TRBD1 or TRBD2 (5 bases each). There are 17 residues in the CDR3. Germline assignment: CDR1 SGHVS and CDR2 FQNEAQ. V shed 1 base and J shed 2 bases, with 18 bases lying between them. The CDR3: CASSLGFWDPDPYEQYF. The CDR3 nucleotides read TGTGCCAGCAGCTTAGGGTTTTGGGACCCGGATCCCTACGAGCAGTACTTC.

CDR3 region: CASSWWTGAKVSPLHF. Here the CDR3 DNA reads TGTGCCAGCAGCTGGTGGACAGGGGCCAAGGTATCACCCCTCCACTTT. This sequence joins TRBV7-9 and TRBJ1-6, with 9 bases matching TRBD1. The V and J ends lost 4 bases and 10 bases, in that order; junction bases with no gene match: 11. Per germline, CDR1 SEHNR and CDR2 FQNEAQ (reference sequence). The CDR3 is made up of 16 amino acids.

The chain combines TRBV18 with TRBJ1-3; 7 bases are a match to TRBD1. The CDR3 runs 16 residues. Trimming cost V 1 base and J 0 bases; bases outside gene matches: 3. Germline loops: CDR1 KGHSH, CDR2 LQKENI. The CDR3 is CASSPRTGNSGNTIYF. The CDR3 DNA reads as TGTGCCAGCTCACCACGGACAGGCAACTCTGGAAACACCATATATTTT.